Following are 17 T cell receptor beta chains from one sample sequenced in a study. MiXCR, run by TCRdb on the 5' RACE reads, gives a single entry per CDR3 protein. There are 9,000 to 10,000 distinct CDR3 sequences in the sample; 12% to 15% occur only once, and more than 2.5% lies in the top ten. Tregs were sorted as CD4+CD25+CD127-/low cells. Source material: Tregs sorted from blood. All receptors come from a female donor with breast cancer.

This clonotype has more than one count but fewer than ten. This may arise from a read error, as a much more abundant clone is one base away. The chain joins TRBV25-1 to TRBJ1-1; D unclear. V dropped 7 bases and J dropped 7 bases, with 10 bases sitting between them. CDR3 length: 11 residues. Germline V gene lookup returns CDR1 MGHDK and CDR2 SYGVNS. CDR3 nucleotides: TGTGCCAGCACGAGGCCGGGTGAAGCTTTCTTT. This sequence encodes CASTRPGEAFF.

This clonotype was counted between two and nine times. This may arise from a read error, as a much more abundant clone is one base away. The chain recombines TRBV2 with TRBJ2-7; D is tentatively TRBD1 or TRBD2 (7 bases each). The V gene's germline CDR1 is SNHLY and CDR2 FYNNEI. This CDR3 has 14 residues. Trimming took off 3 bases at V and 3 bases at J, with 12 bases between the two ends. CDR3 sequence reads: CASSDQGGDYEQYF. For the CDR3, the DNA is TGTGCCAGCAGTGATCAGGGGGGGGACTACGAGCAGTACTTC.

This clonotype has only a few counts. The chain joins TRBV11-3 to TRBJ2-7; D is unclear. Trimming took 6 bases from V and 6 from J, leaving 3 bases between them. The CDR3 has 9 residues. The germline gives CDR1 SGHNT, CDR2 YENEEA. This chain's CDR3 is CASRCEQYF. In nucleotides, the CDR3 is TGTGCCAGCAGATGCGAGCAGTACTTC.

Turning to this clonotype: A much larger clone sits a single nucleotide away, making a read error possible. The chain recombines TRBV20-1 with TRBJ1-5; 9 bases align to TRBD1. The CDR3 sequence is 13 residues long. J was trimmed by 6 bases and V by 4 bases; bases with no gene match: 4. Germline V CDR1 and CDR2: DFQATT, SNEGSKA (reference sequence). CDR3 nucleotides: TGCAGTGCTACCGGGACAGGGTTTCAGCCCCAGCATTTT. Encoded protein: CSATGTGFQPQHF.

This clonotype was observed a handful of times. V usage is TRBV7-9 and J usage is TRBJ2-5, with TRBD2 matching 9 bases. Germline-derived CDR1 and CDR2 are SEHNR and FQNEAQ (reference sequence). V lost 5 bases, J lost 5 bases, and 6 bases stayed unmatched. The CDR3 has 14 amino acids. The CDR3 here is CASSPGLAWETQYF. In DNA form, the CDR3 reads TGTGCCAGCAGCCCGGGACTAGCCTGGGAGACCCAGTACTTC. Full variable domain (rest looked up from reference TRBV7-9 and TRBJ2-5): DTGVSQNPRHKITKRGQNVTFRCDPISEHNRLYWYRQTLGQGPEFLTYFQNEAQLEKSRLLSDRFSAERPKGSFSTLEIQRTEQGDSAMYLCASSPGLAWETQYFGPGTRLLVL.

This clonotype is labeled medium-sized. The chain uses TRBV5-6 and TRBJ2-3, with D unclear. The V gene lost 0 bases and the J gene lost 5 bases, with 7 bases spanning the gap. CDR3 size: 13 residues. CDR1 and CDR2 (germline): SGHDT, YYEEEE. The CDR3: CASSLADLDTQYF. CDR3 coding DNA: TGTGCCAGCAGCTTGGCCGATCTAGATACGCAGTATTTT.

The sample holds a few counts of this clonotype. A much larger clone sits a single nucleotide away, making a read error possible. The chain joins TRBV5-1 to TRBJ2-1, with D possibly being TRBD2 (6 bases). Germline values: CDR1 SGHRS, CDR2 YFSETQ. CDR3 length: 16 amino acids. CDR3 nucleotide sequence: TGCGCCAGCAGCTTGGCCTCAGCGGGCAGTTACAATGAGCAGTGCTTC. Translating gives CASSLASAGSYNEQCF.

To note about this clonotype: Just one base apart from a much larger clone, this may be a read error. The chain combines TRBV20-1 with TRBJ1-1, with D unclear. The germline V and J ends were trimmed by 5 bases and 2 bases, with 12 bases remaining between them. Germline loops: CDR1 DFQATT, CDR2 SNEGSKA (reference sequence). The CDR3 contains 13 residues. This chain's CDR3 is CSAGGWRNTEAFF. The CDR3 bases are TGCAGTGCTGGAGGATGGAGAAACACTGAAGCTTTCTTT.

This clonotype is medium-sized. The V call is TRBV7-2, the J call TRBJ2-3; no definite D call. This CDR3 is 14 amino acids long. With 1 base removed from V and 3 bases from J, the gap between germline ends came to 8 bases. The germline gives CDR1 SGHTA, CDR2 FQGNSA. This CDR3 reads CASSLGFQTDTQYF. The CDR3 nucleotides read TGTGCCAGCAGCTTAGGTTTTCAGACAGATACGCAGTATTTT.

In this sample, this clonotype turned up a few times. A single base separates this from a much larger clone, so it may be a read error. The chain combines TRBV7-9 with TRBJ2-5; no firm D call. Germline assignment: CDR1 SEHNR and CDR2 FQNEAQ (reference sequence). This CDR3 is built from 15 residues. CDR3 loop: CAGSLAGPSRETQYF. The DNA of the CDR3 is TGTGCCGGCAGCTTAGCTGGGCCGAGCCGAGAGACCCAGTACTTC.

This clonotype rates as medium-sized. The J gene is TRBJ1-1, the V gene TRBV5-1; TRBD1 aligns across 10 bases. This CDR3 spans 16 amino acids. J gave up 1 base and V 1 base, and 4 bases lay outside the gene matches. In germline, CDR1 is SGHRS, CDR2 YFSETQ. The CDR3 protein is CASSLRGTGENTEAFF. CDR3 sequence (DNA): TGCGCCAGCAGCTTGAGGGGGACAGGGGAGAACACTGAAGCTTTCTTT.

The count of this clonotype is one. The chain combines TRBV5-1 with TRBJ2-1, with D unresolved. The CDR3 runs 15 residues. V was shortened by 7 bases and J by 4 bases, with 18 bases between the two germline ends. Germline V gene data show CDR1 as SGHRS and CDR2 as YFSETQ. The CDR3 nucleotides read TGCGCCAGCGGCGCCCTGCACCGAAATTACAATGAGCAGTTCTTC. It translates to CASGALHRNYNEQFF.

In this sample, this clonotype turned up a few times. A read error may explain this, as a much larger clone is one base away. The chain is built from TRBV28 and TRBJ2-3; TRBD2 might be the D (5 bases). The V gene lost 6 bases and the J gene lost 9 bases, with 16 bases spanning the gap. The CDR3 consists of 13 residues. Germline values: CDR1 MDHEN, CDR2 SYDVKM. CDR3 bases: TGTGCCAGCAGGTCTAGCAGGAGTGAGACGCAGTATTTT. This encodes CASRSSRSETQYF.

This clonotype is medium-sized by share. The chain uses TRBV5-6 and TRBJ1-4, with 8 nucleotides matching TRBD1. Germline V CDR1 and CDR2: SGHDT, YYEEEE. CDR3 size: 13 residues. V was pared by 2 bases and J by 8 bases, with 2 bases of the junction left unmatched. The CDR3 is CASSFRGQEKLFF. DNA for the CDR3: TGTGCCAGCAGCTTCAGGGGGCAAGAAAAACTGTTTTTT.

This clonotype is judged medium-sized. The V call is TRBV7-2, the J call TRBJ2-3, with TRBD2 matching 9 bases. This CDR3 has 17 amino acids. V lost 3 bases, J lost 4 bases, and 11 bases stayed unmatched. In germline, CDR1 is SGHTA, CDR2 FQGNSA. The CDR3 loop is CASSLILSGRGSDTQYF. Written as DNA, the CDR3 is TGTGCCAGCAGCTTGATCCTTAGCGGGAGAGGATCAGATACGCAGTATTTT.

The gene calls are TRBV14 and TRBJ2-7; no clear D. The CDR3 has 12 amino acids. Trimming shortened V by 5 bases and J by 3 bases, and 8 bases separated the two germline ends. CDR1 is SGHDN, CDR2 FVKESK, per germline. The CDR3 DNA sequence: TGTGCCAGCAGCTCGACCCACTACGAGCAGTACTTC. It yields the protein CASSSTHYEQYF.

This clonotype has a count of ten or more. The genes are TRBV28 and TRBJ2-7; 7 nucleotides agree with TRBD1. V was pared by 3 bases and J by 4 bases, with 6 bases of the junction left unmatched. Germline lookup yields CDR1 MDHEN and CDR2 SYDVKM. The CDR3 totals 14 residues. CDR3 sequence reads: CASSFKGDSYEQYF. The CDR3 bases are TGTGCCAGCAGTTTTAAAGGGGACAGTTACGAGCAGTACTTC.